This T cell receptor (beta chain) was profiled in a study of identifying expanded T cells in peripheral blood. Between the trimmed V and J ends, which lost 3 bases and 8 bases, there was a span of 7 bases. From germline, CDR1 is GTSNPN and CDR2 SVGIG (reference sequence). The CDR3 totals 11 residues. Overall study results and limits: Clone count variance between roughly two-week samples rose with total template count. Over approximately two and four weeks, about 15 and 18 clones changed, versus roughly 1.1 between replicates.

Worth noting for this clone: Its antigen is as yet unknown.

No infections or other immune events were documented during collection. TCRdb's table, derived via immunoSEQ multiplex PCR, lists solely in-frame clones and lacks some. The sample yields about 52,000 clones, approximately 86% seen once. The chain couples TRBV30 to TRBJ2-2; no clear D gene. The receptor was isolated from a person between 18 and 70 years old in good health. The sample comprised blood. DNA of the CDR3: TGTGCCTGGAGCCCCGTGGGGGAGCTGTTTTTT. Its protein product is CAWSPVGELFF.